This entry lists 9 T cell receptor beta chains sequenced from one sample in a study of early T cells in non-severe SARS-CoV-2 infection. Each CDR3 protein is one row after TCRdb ran MiXCR on the 5' RACE reads. This sample carries fewer than 85,000 distinct CDR3 sequences, around 11% of them seen once, and the ten largest clones take around 12%. The material sequenced was whole blood, taken at baseline. These receptor sequences come from an adult who was a healthcare worker with PCR-confirmed SARS-CoV-2 infection or an uninfected control (not recorded which).

This clonotype has a handful of counts. This chain connects TRBV4-3 to TRBJ2-1; a possible D gene is TRBD2 (6 bases). This CDR3 has 16 residues. Per germline, CDR1 LGHNA and CDR2 YSLEER. Deletions cut 4 bases from V and 4 bases from J, with 17 bases between. The CDR3 reads CASSPGPEGSYNEQFF. The CDR3 nucleotides are TGCGCCAGCAGCCCAGGCCCGGAGGGGTCGTACAATGAGCAGTTCTTC.

This clonotype occurred many times. J is TRBJ2-7 and V is TRBV18; D may correspond to TRBD1 or TRBD2 (5 bases each). V lost 5 bases, J lost 2 bases, and 7 bases lay in between. CDR1 is KGHSH and CDR2 is LQKENI in the germline V gene. The CDR3 totals 12 residues. Here the CDR3 DNA reads TGTGCCAGCTCAGGGACCACCTACGAGCAGTACTTC. It translates to CASSGTTYEQYF. Full variable domain (rest looked up from reference TRBV18 and TRBJ2-7): NAGVMQNPRHLVRRRGQEARLRCSPMKGHSHVYWYRQLPEEGLKFMVYLQKENIIDESGMPKERFSAEFPKEGPSILRIQQVVRGDSAAYFCASSGTTYEQYFGPGTRLTVT.

The chain uses TRBV18 and TRBJ1-5; D is uncertain. The CDR3 sequence is 16 residues long. V gave up 2 bases and J gave up 0 bases, with 11 bases separating them. Germline CDR1 reads KGHSH; CDR2 reads LQKENI. The CDR3: CASSPSDRISNQPQHF. The CDR3 DNA is TGTGCCAGCTCACCATCTGATAGGATTAGCAATCAGCCCCAGCATTTT.

This chain joins TRBV19 and TRBJ1-5; D not resolved. Germline CDR1 is LNHDA and CDR2 is SQIVND (reference sequence). The V end lost 5 bases, the J end lost 6 bases, and 14 bases lay between the germline ends. The CDR3 covers 14 residues. In nucleotides, the CDR3 is TGTGCCAGTAGTCGAGGTACACGCGGTCAGCCCCAGCATTTT. The encoded protein is CASSRGTRGQPQHF.

This clonotype was seen many times. V and J are TRBV7-2 and TRBJ2-1; D perhaps matches TRBD2 (5 bases). Germline V gives CDR1 SGHTA, CDR2 FQGNSA. The CDR3 totals 15 residues. V was trimmed by 3 bases and J by 5 bases, leaving 14 bases between them. The CDR3 loop reads CASSFRGRANNEQFF. CDR3 in DNA: TGTGCCAGCAGCTTTCGGGGAAGGGCGAACAATGAGCAGTTCTTC.

This chain links TRBV27 with TRBJ2-1, with 12 bases aligning to TRBD2. Germline loops: CDR1 MNHEY, CDR2 SMNVEV (reference sequence). V lost 5 bases and J lost 0; bases outside the gene matches: 11. This CDR3 is 19 amino acids long. The CDR3 here is CASSPRLAGAMNSYNEQFF. Here the CDR3 DNA reads TGTGCCAGCAGTCCGAGACTAGCGGGGGCAATGAACTCCTACAATGAGCAGTTCTTC.

The rearrangement joins TRBV5-1 to TRBJ1-2, with 8 positions matching TRBD1. From germline, CDR1 is SGHRS and CDR2 YFSETQ. The CDR3 consists of 20 residues. J lost 5 bases, V lost 1 base, and 22 bases had no gene match. The CDR3 nucleotides are TGCGCCAGCAGCTTGATTCCGCTCGCGGGGACAGGATCATATCTTTATGGCTACACCTTC. Translation gives CASSLIPLAGTGSYLYGYTF.

The table lists this clonotype with a few counts. The chain carries TRBV12-3 or TRBV12-4 and TRBJ2-5, with a tentative D call TRBD2 (5 bases). This CDR3 has 13 residues. Trimming removed 3 bases at V and 5 bases at J, with 10 bases between. The CDR3 DNA reads TGTGCCAGCAGTTTTTGGAGGCGGGAGACCCAGTACTTC. Its protein is CASSFWRRETQYF.

This clonotype was seen just once. The chain carries TRBV30 and TRBJ2-3; TRBD1 matches at 7 bases. CDR1 is GTSNPN and CDR2 is SVGIG in the germline V gene (reference sequence). CDR3 size: 15 residues. After removal of 0 bases from V and 2 bases from J, the junction contained 5 bases not matched to a gene. CDR3 protein: CAWSVGTGDTDTQYF. DNA of the CDR3: TGTGCCTGGAGTGTAGGTACAGGGGACACAGATACGCAGTATTTT.